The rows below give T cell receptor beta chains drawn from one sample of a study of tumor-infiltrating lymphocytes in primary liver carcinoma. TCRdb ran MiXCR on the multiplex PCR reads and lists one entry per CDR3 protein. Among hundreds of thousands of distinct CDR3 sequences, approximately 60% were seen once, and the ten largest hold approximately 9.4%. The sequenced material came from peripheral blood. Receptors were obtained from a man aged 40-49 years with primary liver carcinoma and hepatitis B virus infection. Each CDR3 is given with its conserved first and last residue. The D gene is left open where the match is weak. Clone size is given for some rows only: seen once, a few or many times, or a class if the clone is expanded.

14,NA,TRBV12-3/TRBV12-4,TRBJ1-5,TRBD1,CASILGTELKPQHF,TGTGCCAGCATTTTAGGGACAGAACTCAAGCCCCAGCATTTT
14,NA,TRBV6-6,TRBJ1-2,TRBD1,CARSRDRINYGYTF,TGTGCCAGAAGCCGGGACAGGATTAACTATGGCTACACCTTC
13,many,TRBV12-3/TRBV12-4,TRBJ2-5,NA,CASSFRAEETQYF,TGTGCCAGCAGTTTCAGGGCAGAAGAGACCCAGTACTTC
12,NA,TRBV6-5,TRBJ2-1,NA,CANSQVDNEQFF,TGTGCCAACAGTCAAGTTGACAATGAGCAGTTCTTC
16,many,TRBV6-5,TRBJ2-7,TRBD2,CASSSPRAGGFYEQYF,TGTGCCAGCAGTTCTCCTCGGGCGGGAGGTTTCTACGAGCAGTACTTC
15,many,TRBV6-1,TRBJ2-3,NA,CASRPRGDTTDTQYF,TGTGCCAGCAGGCCGCGCGGGGACACCACAGATACGCAGTATTTT
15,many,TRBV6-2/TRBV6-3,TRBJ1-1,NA,CASSPGGTANTEAFF,TGTGCCAGCAGTCCCGGAGGTACAGCCAACACTGAAGCTTTCTTT
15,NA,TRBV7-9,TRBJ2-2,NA,CASSLSTVSTGELFF,TGTGCCAGCAGCTTAAGCACAGTCAGCACCGGGGAGCTGTTTTTT
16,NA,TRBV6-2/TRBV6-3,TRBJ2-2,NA,CASISASAENTEELFF,TGTGCCAGCATCTCTGCTAGCGCAGAGAACACCGAGGAGCTGTTTTTT
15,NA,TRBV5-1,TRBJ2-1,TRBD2,CASSFGGRGNNEQFF,TGCGCCAGCAGCTTCGGAGGGAGGGGAAACAATGAGCAGTTCTTC
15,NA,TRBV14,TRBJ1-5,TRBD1,CASSPTGYSNQPQHF,TGTGCCAGCAGCCCGACAGGGTATAGCAATCAGCCCCAGCATTTT
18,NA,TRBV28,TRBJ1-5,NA,CASSSPRIRTVSNQPQHF,TGTGCCAGCAGTTCTCCCCGAATTAGGACGGTTAGCAATCAGCCCCAGCATTTT
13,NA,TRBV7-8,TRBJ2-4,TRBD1,CASSLTGENNQYF,TGTGCCAGCAGCCTCACAGGGGAGAACAATCAGTACTTC
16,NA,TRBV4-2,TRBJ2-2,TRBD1,CACSRGQGARTEELFF,TGTGCCTGCAGCCGGGGACAGGGGGCTCGGACCGAAGAGCTGTTTTTT
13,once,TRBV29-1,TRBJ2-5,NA,CGVARDGQETRYF,TGCGGCGTTGCCCGGGACGGACAAGAGACCCGGTACTTC
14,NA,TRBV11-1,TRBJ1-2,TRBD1,CVSSATGANYGYTF,TGTGTCAGCAGCGCTACAGGGGCCAACTATGGCTACACCTTC
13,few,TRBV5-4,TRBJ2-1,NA,CASSFPPYNEQFF,TGTGCCAGCAGCTTTCCCCCCTACAATGAGCAGTTCTTC
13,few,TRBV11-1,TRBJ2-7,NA,CASSIARDYEQYF,TGTGCCAGCAGCATAGCACGGGACTACGAGCAGTACTTC
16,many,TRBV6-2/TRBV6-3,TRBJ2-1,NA,CASSYGRVPSYNEQFF,TGTGCCAGCAGTTACGGGAGAGTACCCTCCTACAATGAGCAGTTCTTC
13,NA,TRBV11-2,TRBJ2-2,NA,CTSSPAYTGELLF,TGTACCAGCAGCCCTGCTTACACCGGGGAGCTGTTGTTT
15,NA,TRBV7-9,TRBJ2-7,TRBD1,CASSFTGGAIYEQYF,TGTGCCAGCAGCTTTACAGGGGGCGCAATCTACGAGCAGTACTTC
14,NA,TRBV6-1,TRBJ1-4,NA,CTSYTDWVNEKLFF,TGTACCAGCTATACGGACTGGGTCAATGAAAAACTGTTTTTT
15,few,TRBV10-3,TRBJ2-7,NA,CAISDEGRRPYEQYF,TGTGCCATCAGTGATGAGGGGCGACGCCCCTACGAGCAGTACTTC
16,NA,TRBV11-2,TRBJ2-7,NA,CANTMQSGTLFDEQYF,TGTGCCAACACCATGCAATCCGGGACTTTATTCGACGAGCAGTACTTC
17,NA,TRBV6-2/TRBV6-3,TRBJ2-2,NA,CASSYGLRGANTGELFF,TGTGCCAGCAGTTACGGACTCCGGGGCGCGAACACCGGGGAGCTGTTTTTT
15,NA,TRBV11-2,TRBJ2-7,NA,CTSRLEGGRNYEQYF,TGTACCAGCAGATTAGAAGGGGGGAGGAACTACGAGCAGTACTTC
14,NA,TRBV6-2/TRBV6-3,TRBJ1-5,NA,CATRPGALLKPQHF,TGTGCCACCCGGCCCGGGGCTCTCCTGAAGCCCCAGCATTTT
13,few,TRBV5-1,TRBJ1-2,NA,CASSEFAGHGYTF,TGCGCCAGCAGTGAATTTGCTGGGCATGGCTACACCTTC
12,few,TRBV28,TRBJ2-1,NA,CASSRSPNEQFF,TGTGCCAGCAGTCGTAGCCCCAATGAGCAGTTCTTC
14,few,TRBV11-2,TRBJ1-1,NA,CASRTPDGGPEAFF,TGTGCCAGCAGAACTCCGGACGGGGGACCCGAAGCTTTCTTT
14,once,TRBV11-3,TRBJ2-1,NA,CASSVRGWDNEQFF,TGTGCCAGCAGCGTAAGAGGGTGGGACAATGAACAGTTCTTC
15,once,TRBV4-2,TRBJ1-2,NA,CASSQLRGGTYGYTF,TGTGCCAGCAGCCAGCTACGAGGAGGGACATATGGCTACACCTTC
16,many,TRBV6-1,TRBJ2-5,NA,CASSEWGSRVQETQYF,TGTGCCAGCAGTGAATGGGGGAGCCGTGTCCAAGAGACCCAGTACTTC
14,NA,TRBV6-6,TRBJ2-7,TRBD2,CASSLNGGAYEQYF,TGTGCCAGCAGTCTGAATGGGGGGGCCTACGAGCAGTACTTC
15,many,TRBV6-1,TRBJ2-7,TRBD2,CASSGRREPPYEQYF,TGTGCCAGCAGTGGTCGGCGGGAGCCACCCTACGAGCAGTACTTC
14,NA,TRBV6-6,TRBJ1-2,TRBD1,CASRSGTGRAGYTF,TGTGCCAGCAGGAGCGGGACAGGTAGAGCTGGCTACACCTTC
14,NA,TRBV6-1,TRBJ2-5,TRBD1,CASSTGTGPETQYF,TGTGCCAGCAGCACCGGGACAGGTCCAGAGACCCAGTACTTC
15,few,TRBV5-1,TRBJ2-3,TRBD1,CASSFRDREADTQYF,TGCGCCAGCAGCTTCCGGGACAGGGAGGCAGATACGCAGTATTTT
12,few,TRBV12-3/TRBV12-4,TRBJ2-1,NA,CASSFSDNEQFF,TGTGCCAGCAGCTTCAGTGACAATGAGCAGTTCTTC
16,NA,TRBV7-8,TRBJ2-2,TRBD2,CASSHSSGNTPGELFF,TGTGCCAGCAGTCACAGTAGCGGGAATACGCCCGGGGAGCTGTTTTTT
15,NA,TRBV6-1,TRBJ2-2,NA,CASSEMGLGVGELFF,TGTGCCAGCAGTGAGATGGGCCTCGGGGTCGGGGAGCTGTTTTTT
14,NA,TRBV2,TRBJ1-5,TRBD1,CASSATGGYQPQHF,TGTGCCAGCAGTGCAACAGGGGGGTATCAGCCCCAGCATTTT
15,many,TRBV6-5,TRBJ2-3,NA,CASSYRDWDTDTQYF,TGTGCCAGCAGTTATCGGGACTGGGACACAGATACGCAGTATTTT
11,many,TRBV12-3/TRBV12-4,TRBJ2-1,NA,CASSRSREQFF,TGTGCCAGCAGCCGATCCAGGGAGCAGTTCTTC
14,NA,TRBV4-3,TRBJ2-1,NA,CASSQWPTYNEQSF,TGCGCCAGCAGCCAATGGCCTACCTACAATGAGCAGTCCTTC
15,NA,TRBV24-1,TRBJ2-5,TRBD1,CATSDPDRAWETQYF,TGTGCCACCAGTGATCCCGACAGGGCTTGGGAGACCCAGTACTTC
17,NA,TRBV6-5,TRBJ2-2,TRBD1,CASRGQGEVRNTSELFF,TGTGCCAGCAGGGGACAGGGGGAAGTGAGGAACACCAGTGAGCTGTTTTTT
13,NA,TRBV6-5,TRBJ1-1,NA,CASSSPAHTEASF,TGTGCCAGCAGTTCCCCAGCCCACACTGAAGCTTCCTTT
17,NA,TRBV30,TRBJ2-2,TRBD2,CAWSALGLAGEAGELFF,TGTGCCTGGAGTGCCTTGGGACTAGCGGGAGAAGCCGGGGAGCTGTTTTTT
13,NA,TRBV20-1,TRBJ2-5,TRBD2,CSAAGTRAETQYF,TGCAGTGCGGCCGGGACTAGGGCCGAGACTCAGTACTTC
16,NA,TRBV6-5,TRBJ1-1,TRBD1,CASSPYLTGGNTEAFF,TGTGCCAGCAGCCCTTATCTGACAGGGGGGAACACTGAAGCTTTCTTT
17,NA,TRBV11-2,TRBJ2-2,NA,CASRRVQSSRSTGDLFF,TGTGCCAGCAGGAGAGTACAGTCGAGTAGGAGCACCGGGGATCTGTTTTTT
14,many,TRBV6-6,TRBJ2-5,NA,CASRNTASQETQYF,TGTGCCAGCAGGAACACAGCAAGCCAAGAGACCCAGTACTTC
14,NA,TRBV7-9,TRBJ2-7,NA,CASSHADIQSEQYF,TGTGCCAGCAGCCACGCGGACATCCAAAGCGAGCAGTACTTC
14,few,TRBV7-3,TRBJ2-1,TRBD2,CASSFIAGAGEQFF,TGTGCCAGCAGCTTCATAGCGGGAGCGGGTGAGCAGTTCTTC
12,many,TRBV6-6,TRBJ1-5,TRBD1,CASRKTGNPQHF,TGTGCCAGCAGGAAGACAGGGAACCCCCAGCATTTT
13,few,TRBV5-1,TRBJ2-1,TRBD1,CASSSQGADEQFF,TGCGCTAGCAGCTCCCAGGGGGCCGATGAGCAGTTCTTC
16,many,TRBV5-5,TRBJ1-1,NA,CASSFQQGTLATEAFF,TGTGCCAGCAGCTTCCAGCAGGGAACTTTGGCCACTGAAGCTTTCTTT
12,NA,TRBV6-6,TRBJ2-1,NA,CASSDRPDEQFF,TGTGCCAGCAGTGACCGACCGGATGAGCAGTTCTTC